This T cell receptor beta chain is from a study of cytomegalovirus exposure and HLA in healthy donors. Study results and caveats: It was 160 or so TCR beta chains that were listed as cytomegalovirus-associated. Most of the TCR beta V segments (in an earlier analysis) were productive either about 87% or about 30% of the time.

Concerning this clone: Its antigen is unknown.

Everyone who donated was a healthy bone marrow donor. Amplification used 60 Vbeta primers and 13 Jbeta primers. In the original workflow: An analysis performed later counted 60 million to 90 million unique TCR beta chains (approximately 10 million of them shared). Produced via immunoSEQ multiplex PCR; TCRdb's table is partial and in-frame only. V and J calls and clone size are as listed in that table; D and trimming were resolved from the DNA. The sample consists of about 170,000 clones, approximately 67% of them appearing once. With 5 bases clipped from V and 4 bases from J, the junction kept 6 bases outside the gene matches. Germline CDR1 is LNHDA and CDR2 is SQIVND (reference sequence). This CDR3 comprises 15 residues.

This chain connects TRBV19 to TRBJ2-7; 12 bases align to TRBD1. Sequencing input: PBMCs. The sequence came from a man aged 35 to 55 in good health and CMV-seronegative. Here the CDR3 reads CASSRGTGGLYEQYF. CDR3 in DNA: TGTGCCAGTAGTCGGGGGACAGGGGGCTTGTACGAGCAGTACTTC.